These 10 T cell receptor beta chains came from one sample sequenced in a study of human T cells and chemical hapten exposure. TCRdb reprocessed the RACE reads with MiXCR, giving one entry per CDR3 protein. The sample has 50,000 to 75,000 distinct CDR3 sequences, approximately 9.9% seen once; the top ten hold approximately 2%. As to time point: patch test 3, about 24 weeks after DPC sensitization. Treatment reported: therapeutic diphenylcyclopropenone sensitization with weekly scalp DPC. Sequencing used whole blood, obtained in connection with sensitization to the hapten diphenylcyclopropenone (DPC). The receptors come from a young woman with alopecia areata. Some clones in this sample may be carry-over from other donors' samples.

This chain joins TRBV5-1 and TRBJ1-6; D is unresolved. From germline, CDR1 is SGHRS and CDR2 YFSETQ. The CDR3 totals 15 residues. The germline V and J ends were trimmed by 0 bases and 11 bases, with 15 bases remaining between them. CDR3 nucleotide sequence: TGCGCCAGCAGCTTGGACAGTTCCGGAGGACCACCCCTCCACTTT. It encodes CASSLDSSGGPPLHF.

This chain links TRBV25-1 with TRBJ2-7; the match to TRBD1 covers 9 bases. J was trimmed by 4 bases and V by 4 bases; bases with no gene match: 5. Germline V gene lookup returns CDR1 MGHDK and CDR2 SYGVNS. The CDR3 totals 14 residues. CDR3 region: CASSAPGQGYEQYF. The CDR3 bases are TGTGCCAGCAGTGCGCCGGGACAGGGTTACGAGCAGTACTTC.

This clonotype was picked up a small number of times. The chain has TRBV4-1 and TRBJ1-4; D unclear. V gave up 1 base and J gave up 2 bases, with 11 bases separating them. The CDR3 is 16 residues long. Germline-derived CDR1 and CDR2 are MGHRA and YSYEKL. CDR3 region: CASSQGAAGTNEKLFF. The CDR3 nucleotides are TGCGCCAGCAGCCAAGGGGCGGCAGGCACTAATGAAAAACTGTTTTTT.

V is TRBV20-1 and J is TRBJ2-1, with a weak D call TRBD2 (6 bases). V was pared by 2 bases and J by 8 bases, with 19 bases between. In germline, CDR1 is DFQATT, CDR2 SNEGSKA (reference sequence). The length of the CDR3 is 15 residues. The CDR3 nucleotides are TGCAGTGCTAGACCAACGGGAGCTCCGCGGCATGAGCAGTTCTTC. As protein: CSARPTGAPRHEQFF.

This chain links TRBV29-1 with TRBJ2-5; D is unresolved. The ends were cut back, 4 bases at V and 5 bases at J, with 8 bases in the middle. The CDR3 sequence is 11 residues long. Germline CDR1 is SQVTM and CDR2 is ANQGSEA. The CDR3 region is CSVGQFETQYF. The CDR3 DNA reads TGCAGCGTTGGTCAGTTCGAGACCCAGTACTTC.

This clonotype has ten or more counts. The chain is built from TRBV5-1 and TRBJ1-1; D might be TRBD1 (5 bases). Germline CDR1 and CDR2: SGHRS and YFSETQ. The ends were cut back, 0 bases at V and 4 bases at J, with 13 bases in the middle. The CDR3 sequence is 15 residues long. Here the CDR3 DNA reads TGCGCCAGCAGCTTGGCGCATGGGGCAAGCACTGAAGCTTTCTTT. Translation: CASSLAHGASTEAFF.

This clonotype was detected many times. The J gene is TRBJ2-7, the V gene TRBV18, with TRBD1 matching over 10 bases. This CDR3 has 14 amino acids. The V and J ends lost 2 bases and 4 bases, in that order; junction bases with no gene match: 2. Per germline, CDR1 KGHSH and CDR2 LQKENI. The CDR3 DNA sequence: TGTGCCAGCTCACCAGGACAGGGGGTTTACGAGCAGTACTTC. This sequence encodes CASSPGQGVYEQYF.

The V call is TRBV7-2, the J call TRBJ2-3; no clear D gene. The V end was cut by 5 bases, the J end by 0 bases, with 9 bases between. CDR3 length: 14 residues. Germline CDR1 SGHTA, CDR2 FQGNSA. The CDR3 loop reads CASSPTHSTDTQYF. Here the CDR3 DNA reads TGTGCCAGCAGCCCGACCCATAGCACAGATACGCAGTATTTT.

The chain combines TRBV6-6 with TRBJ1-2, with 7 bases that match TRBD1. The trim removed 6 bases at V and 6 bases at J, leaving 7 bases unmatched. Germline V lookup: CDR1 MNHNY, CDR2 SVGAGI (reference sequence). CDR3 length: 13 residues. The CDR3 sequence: CASRRDSPNGYTF. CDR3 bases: TGTGCCAGCAGGAGGGACAGCCCCAATGGCTACACCTTC.

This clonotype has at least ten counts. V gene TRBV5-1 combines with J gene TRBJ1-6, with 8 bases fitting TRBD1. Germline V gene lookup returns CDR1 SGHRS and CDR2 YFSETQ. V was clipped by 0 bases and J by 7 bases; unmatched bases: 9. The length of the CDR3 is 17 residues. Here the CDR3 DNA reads TGCGCCAGCAGCTTGGACCCCCAGGGGGCCAGCAATTCACCCCTCCACTTT. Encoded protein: CASSLDPQGASNSPLHF.